The rows below give T cell receptor beta chains drawn from one sample of a study of blood T cells in healthy people across ages. TCRdb fed the 5' RACE reads into MiXCR, producing one record per CDR3 protein. The sample has about 1 million distinct CDR3 sequences, 40% to 50% seen once. The specimen was blood. These receptors were collected from a woman in her sixties or seventies in good health. The conserved cysteine and the conserved F or W are not part of the CDR3 here. Each record gives: J gene, V gene, CDR3 protein.

TRBJ1-4 | TRBV7-9 | ASSLGGSVGDEKLF
NA | TRBV28 | ASSFGARTSGIETQY
TRBJ2-7 | TRBV24-1 | ATSDASPGEPYEQY
TRBJ2-3 | TRBV7-9 | ASSRSTITDTQY
TRBJ1-2 | TRBV9 | ANSVPDRPLYGYT
TRBJ2-1 | TRBV7-9 | ASSLVRSGGLTIREQF
TRBJ2-5 | TRBV11-2 | ASSLYSETQY
TRBJ1-2 | TRBV27 | ASSPRTGIGSGYT
TRBJ1-2 | TRBV20-1 | SARDRNRGDYGYT
TRBJ1-2 | TRBV27 | ASSLRQSYGYT
TRBJ2-7 | TRBV27 | ASSYNPVSYEQY
TRBJ2-5 | TRBV4-2 | ASSQDWSDDRVYNEQY
TRBJ1-2 | TRBV29-1 | SVRAGRGYGHT
NA | TRBV27 | ASSPWTSGTSSYNEQY
TRBJ2-1 | TRBV27 | ASSAGTGTYNEQF
TRBJ2-6 | TRBV12-3/TRBV12-4 | ASSPGTGSSEANVLT
TRBJ2-7 | TRBV20-1 | SAIDSANYEQY
TRBJ2-5 | TRBV10-1 | ASSESGMETQY
TRBJ1-5 | TRBV24-1 | ATSVPAGQAHHQPQH
TRBJ2-6 | TRBV29-1 | SVALLSGANVLT
TRBJ1-2 | TRBV7-2 | ASSSWDRVSYGYT
TRBJ2-7 | TRBV12-3/TRBV12-4 | ASSPHYSYEQY
TRBJ2-2 | TRBV20-1 | SARDRAGGFAGELF
TRBJ2-5 | TRBV11-3 | ASSLGLAAYETQY
TRBJ2-7 | TRBV12-3/TRBV12-4 | ASGGPGEQY
TRBJ1-2 | TRBV27 | ASSLSGGRYYGYT
TRBJ2-1 | TRBV29-1 | SVNGYNEQF
TRBJ2-1 | TRBV5-1 | ASRHPGQGEQF
TRBJ2-7 | TRBV20-1 | SAVQGSYEQY
TRBJ2-4 | TRBV29-1 | SVGWGTYKQY
TRBJ2-3 | TRBV29-1 | SAQRGNTDTQY
TRBJ1-5 | TRBV5-6 | ASSLVGTPTQPQH
TRBJ2-5 | TRBV10-3 | AISGPSGRASDWETQY
TRBJ2-7 | TRBV20-1 | SARDVGYEQY
TRBJ2-3 | TRBV7-9 | ASSLAGSLSTDTQY
TRBJ2-5 | TRBV12-3/TRBV12-4 | ASSPRAGETQY
TRBJ2-7 | TRBV20-1 | SARAKVYEQY
TRBJ1-1 | TRBV6-5 | ASSYSRQGSTEAF
TRBJ2-3 | TRBV28 | ASSLTSGRTTTDTQY
TRBJ2-4 | TRBV6-1 | ASGAGQVKNIQY
TRBJ1-5 | TRBV11-2 | ASSADGGANQPQH
TRBJ1-2 | TRBV27 | ASSRGQTHYGYT
TRBJ1-4 | TRBV5-1 | ASSPRGTGDEKLF
TRBJ2-2 | TRBV2 | ASKASGRGTGELF
TRBJ2-7 | TRBV3-1 | ASSQVSGTSGRIHEQY
TRBJ2-5 | TRBV11-1 | ASSGGLAGVNEQY
TRBJ2-1 | TRBV28 | ASSTENEQF
TRBJ2-1 | TRBV7-9 | ASSLGGSRALQF
NA | TRBV29-1 | SAVPTSGYNEQY
TRBJ2-7 | TRBV5-1 | ASSLDGPPHEQY
TRBJ2-5 | TRBV20-1 | SASFGRARETQY